Sequencing of this T cell receptor beta chain was carried out in a study of T cells in women clearing cervical HPV infection. Overall study context: Only a few women had HLA typing results available.

On this clone: The antigen remains undetermined. The CDR3 is cut off 3 residues early in the read; its end comes from the germline J gene.

Trimming shortened V by 3 bases and J by 1 base, and 10 bases separated the two germline ends. In germline, CDR1 is LNHDA, CDR2 SQIVND (reference sequence). This CDR3 spans 14 amino acids. Study outcomes and limitations: Repertoire richness, not evenness, was significantly elevated in CIN3+ cases versus controls. Each sample's T-cell count was unknown, possibly confounding richness.

Measured with immunoSEQ multiplex PCR; TCRdb has only the in-frame clones, and not every one. This sample's table reports approximately 31,000 clones. The gene calls are TRBV19 and TRBJ2-7; D gene uncertain. Sequenced: blood buffy coat. This clonotype was sampled from a woman between 18 and 69 years old with a cervical HPV16 infection that either progressed to CIN3+ or cleared (not recorded which). The sequenced part of the CDR3 DNA is TGTGCCAGTAGTATTGGGCTGAATTCCTACGAG. Protein sequence: CASSIGLNSYE. The full CDR3 reads CASSIGLNSYEQYF.